Below, one T cell receptor (beta chain) is given with its context. Its antigen is unidentified. One entry per CDR3 protein, called by TCRdb with MiXCR from the RT-PCR reads. The sample has a few hundred thousand distinct CDR3 sequences; around a fifth are singletons. The length of the CDR3 is 16 residues. V dropped 4 bases and J dropped 7; count of bases not matched to a gene: 10. Germline CDR1 and CDR2: KGHDR and SFDVKD. This specimen comes from a study of response to subunit inactivated influenza vaccine. General observations from the study: A suggestion made by the authors is that each seasonal influenza vaccination recruits few new T cells.

The starting material was PBMCs from blood, obtained 21 months after vaccination. The chain couples TRBV24-1 to TRBJ2-1; 9 bases align to TRBD2. The clonotype was recovered from a man in his fifties or sixties who received an inactivated influenza vaccine. CDR3 DNA sequence: TGTGCCACCAGTGACGCGCGGGGGGGCGTGTTGAATGAGCAGTTCTTC. Its translation: CATSDARGGVLNEQFF.